These 27 T cell receptor beta chains share one sample of origin, sequenced in a study of OX40 agonist ivuxolimab in advanced cancers. Measured with immunoSEQ multiplex PCR; TCRdb has only the in-frame clones, and not every one. This sample yields around 50,000 clones, of which nearly 85% are seen a single time; 3% to 3.5% belongs to the top ten. The sample consisted of CD4+ or CD8+ T cells sorted from blood, taken in a trial of the OX40 agonist ivuxolimab. The receptors were gathered from an adult with an advanced solid tumor such as melanoma, head and neck, liver or kidney cancer.

The V gene is TRBV14, the J gene TRBJ1-2; D might be TRBD1 (5 bases). V dropped 0 bases and J dropped 12 bases, with 14 bases sitting between them. The CDR3 has 13 residues. Germline V gene lookup returns CDR1 SGHDN and CDR2 FVKESK. The CDR3 DNA is TGTGCCAGCAGCCAAGACAGGGTCGGCGGCCACACCTTC. Its protein is CASSQDRVGGHTF.

The table lists this clone with a count of one. CDR3 sequence: CASSGGHPSYEQYF. The CDR3 DNA sequence: TGTGCCAGCAGTGGAGGACACCCCTCCTACGAGCAGTACTTC. The rearrangement links TRBV6-1 to TRBJ2-7; a possible D gene is TRBD1 (5 bases). The V gene's germline CDR1 is MNHNS and CDR2 SASEGT. The CDR3 sequence is 14 residues long. The V gene lost 4 bases and the J gene lost 0 bases, with 10 bases spanning the gap.

The genes are TRBV19 and TRBJ2-7, with 9 positions matching TRBD1. V lost 9 bases and J lost 5; bases outside the gene matches: 8. The CDR3 has 13 amino acids. Per the germline V gene, CDR1 is LNHDA and CDR2 is SQIVND (reference sequence). Written as DNA, the CDR3 is TGTGCCAGCAGGAGGACAGGGGAGAACGAGCAGTACTTC. The encoded protein is CASRRTGENEQYF.

This chain connects TRBV7-3 to TRBJ2-2; D is uncertain. V was pared by 5 bases and J by 7 bases, with 14 bases between. The CDR3 length is 14 residues. Germline CDR1 SGHTA, CDR2 FQGTGA. The CDR3 nucleotides read TGTGCCAGCAGCGCCGTATTAGGGATCGGGGAGCTGTTTTTT. Translating gives CASSAVLGIGELFF.

The chain combines TRBV10-3 with TRBJ1-5; D not resolved. CDR3 length: 14 amino acids. Trimming cost V 0 bases and J 5 bases, with 8 bases left between them. Per germline, CDR1 ENHRY and CDR2 SYGVKD. Here the CDR3 DNA reads TGTGCCATCAGTGAGTCGAAAGCCCATCAGCCCCAGCATTTT. Protein: CAISESKAHQPQHF.

This chain links TRBV30 with TRBJ2-3; D is perhaps TRBD2 (6 bases). V was pared by 2 bases and J by 2 bases, with 14 bases between. CDR3 length: 15 residues. Germline V gene lookup returns CDR1 GTSNPN and CDR2 SVGIG (reference sequence). CDR3 sequence reads: CAWSSGTSITDTQYF. The CDR3 coding sequence is TGTGCCTGGAGTTCCGGGACTTCCATCACAGATACGCAGTATTTT.

This clone was observed once. The chain combines TRBV13 with TRBJ2-3, with TRBD2 identical over 8 bases. Germline CDR1 reads PRHDT; CDR2 reads FYEKMQ (reference sequence). The CDR3 loop spans 16 amino acids. Unmatched junction bases numbered 8, after V lost 5 bases and J lost 1 base. Here the CDR3 reads CASSAGAGEGTDTQYF. The DNA of the CDR3 is TGTGCCAGCAGCGCGGGAGCGGGAGAGGGCACAGATACGCAGTATTTT.

V is TRBV2 and J is TRBJ1-2; 9 bases match TRBD1. V dropped 3 bases and J dropped 2; count of bases not matched to a gene: 4. CDR1 and CDR2 from the germline V gene are SNHLY and FYNNEI. CDR3 length equals 15 residues. The CDR3 is CASSDWDRANYGYTF. The CDR3 DNA reads TGTGCCAGCAGTGATTGGGACAGGGCGAACTATGGCTACACCTTC.

This clone was seen a single time. The chain couples TRBV5-1 to TRBJ2-1, with no clear D. Trimming cost V 4 bases and J 0 bases, with 11 bases left between them. The germline V gene encodes CDR1 SGHRS and CDR2 YFSETQ. The length of the CDR3 is 15 residues. The CDR3 reads CASSMRNGSYNEQFF. CDR3 coding DNA: TGCGCCAGCAGCATGCGTAATGGCTCCTACAATGAGCAGTTCTTC.

This clone was detected only a few times. This chain links TRBV15 with TRBJ2-2; 9 bases agree with TRBD2. The CDR3 consists of 15 residues. Germline assignment: CDR1 LNHNV and CDR2 YYDKDF (reference sequence). The V and J ends lost 2 bases and 2 bases, in that order; junction bases with no gene match: 0. This CDR3 reads CATSRLAGNTGELFF. CDR3 bases: TGTGCCACCAGCAGACTAGCGGGAAACACCGGGGAGCTGTTTTTT. Complete variable domain (other parts from reference TRBV15 and TRBJ2-2): DAMVIQNPRYQVTQFGKPVTLSCSQTLNHNVMYWYQQKSSQAPKLLFHYYDKDFNNEADTPDNFQSRRPNTSFCFLDIRSPGLGDTAMYLCATSRLAGNTGELFFGEGSRLTVL.

The chain uses TRBV9 and TRBJ2-3; D is perhaps TRBD2 (5 bases). With 0 bases removed from V and 0 bases from J, the gap between germline ends came to 17 bases. This CDR3 comprises 18 residues. Germline V gene data show CDR1 as SGDLS and CDR2 as YYNGEE. CDR3 sequence (DNA): TGTGCCAGCAGCGTAGGATTCCCGGGAAGGTATAGCACAGATACGCAGTATTTT. Its translation is CASSVGFPGRYSTDTQYF.

The sample holds a few counts of this clone. The chain has TRBV7-8 and TRBJ1-1; 7 positions agree with TRBD1. This CDR3 has 16 residues. CDR1 SGHVS and CDR2 FQNEAQ come from the germline V gene. J was trimmed by 2 bases and V by 5 bases; bases with no gene match: 11. The CDR3 coding sequence is TGTGCCAGCAGCGAAGCGGTCTGGGACAGCAACACTGAAGCTTTCTTT. Its translation is CASSEAVWDSNTEAFF.

The rearrangement uses TRBV6-5 and TRBJ1-2; D unclear. In germline, CDR1 is MNHEY, CDR2 SVGAGI. The germline V and J ends were trimmed by 5 bases and 5 bases, with 15 bases remaining between them. The CDR3 consists of 14 residues. CDR3 amino acids: CASSPWGTPYGYTF. CDR3 coding DNA: TGTGCCAGCAGTCCCTGGGGAACTCCTTATGGCTACACCTTC.

The V call is TRBV6-8, the J call TRBJ1-5; D is unclear. V gave up 6 bases and J gave up 0 bases, with 15 bases separating them. Germline V CDR1 and CDR2: MNHGY, SAAAGT. CDR3 length: 16 amino acids. The DNA for the CDR3 is TGTGCCAGCAGACGCTCGTCACAAAATAGCAATCAGCCCCAGCATTTT. Amino acid sequence: CASRRSSQNSNQPQHF.

The chain recombines TRBV25-1 with TRBJ2-2; D not certain. The germline V gene has CDR1 MGHDK and CDR2 SYGVNS. CDR3 size: 16 residues. V was shortened by 1 base and J by 6 bases, with 15 bases between the two germline ends. The CDR3 DNA follows: TGTGCCAGCAGTGAATCCCCCACCTCTGGACCCGGGGAGCTGTTTTTT. This codes for CASSESPTSGPGELFF. The full variable domain, in which reference TRBV25-1 and TRBJ2-2 provide the parts outside the CDR3, is EADIYQTPRYLVIGTGKKITLECSQTMGHDKMYWYQQDPGMELHLIHYSYGVNSTEKGDLSSESTVSRIRTEHFPLTLESARPSHTSQYLCASSESPTSGPGELFFGEGSRLTVL.

The chain recombines TRBV28 with TRBJ2-7; tentatively, D is TRBD2 (5 bases). The CDR3 has 14 amino acids. With 4 bases removed from V and 0 bases from J, the gap between germline ends came to 10 bases. The germline CDR1 and CDR2 sequences are MDHEN and SYDVKM. As DNA, the CDR3 is TGTGCCAGCAGTTCCCCAGCGGCCTCCTACGAGCAGTACTTC. It encodes CASSSPAASYEQYF.

This chain joins TRBV5-4 and TRBJ2-5, with 10 nucleotides matching TRBD1. The DNA end is a closer match to TRBJ2-7, so the J assignment may be wrong. Per the germline V gene, CDR1 is SGHNT and CDR2 is YYREEE (reference sequence). The CDR3 sequence is 15 residues long. The CDR3 region is CASSLGQGASYEQYF. CDR3 in DNA: TGTGCCAGCAGCTTGGGACAGGGGGCTTCCTACGAGCAGTACTTC.

The J gene is TRBJ2-1, the V gene TRBV29-1; 12 bases agree with TRBD2. The germline CDR1 and CDR2 sequences are SQVTM and ANQGSEA. J gave up 9 bases and V 5 bases, and 11 bases lay outside the gene matches. This CDR3 spans 15 amino acids. CDR3 loop: CSVRETSGSSGEQFF. CDR3 sequence (DNA): TGCAGCGTTCGTGAGACTAGCGGGAGCTCGGGTGAGCAGTTCTTC.

CDR3 DNA sequence: TGTGCCTGGACCAGGGCAGGGTATACCGGGGAGCTGTTTTTT. Its translation is CAWTRAGYTGELFF. V gene TRBV30 combines with J gene TRBJ2-2; maybe TRBD1 (5 bases). The CDR3 covers 14 residues. CDR1 GTSNPN and CDR2 SVGIG come from the germline V gene (reference sequence). Between the trimmed V and J ends, which lost 4 bases and 5 bases, there was a span of 14 bases.

The V and J genes are TRBV9 and TRBJ1-1, with 9 bases matching TRBD1. The CDR3 runs 15 residues. The J segment lost 8 bases and the V segment lost 0 bases, leaving 8 bases of the junction unmatched. The germline CDR1 and CDR2 sequences are SGDLS and YYNGEE. CDR3 loop: CASSVAGTGLEEAFF. CDR3 sequence (DNA): TGTGCCAGCAGCGTAGCTGGGACAGGGCTTGAAGAAGCTTTCTTT.

The rearrangement links TRBV21-1 to TRBJ1-2. TRBV21-1 is described as a pseudogene. This CDR3 has 14 amino acids. CDR3 region: CASSKGGEVGGYTF. In DNA form, the CDR3 reads TGTGCCAGCAGCAAAGGGGGGGAGGTGGGCGGCTACACCTTC.

V gene TRBV7-8 combines with J gene TRBJ1-4; unclear D gene. This CDR3 has 15 amino acids. Per germline, CDR1 SGHVS and CDR2 FQNEAQ. V was shortened by 1 base and J by 4 bases, with 10 bases between the two germline ends. Here the CDR3 DNA reads TGTGCCAGCAGCTTAGGTTGGGGAGGTAATGAAAAACTGTTTTTT. Residues: CASSLGWGGNEKLFF.

The V and J genes are TRBV5-5 and TRBJ1-5, with TRBD1 as a possible D gene (5 bases). The germline V gene encodes CDR1 SGHKS and CDR2 YYEKEE (reference sequence). The CDR3 has 14 amino acids. V shed 1 base and J shed 6 bases, with 11 bases lying between them. The CDR3 region has the DNA TGTGCCAGCAGCTTGCAGGGTTCCCCTCAGCCCCAGCATTTT. It translates to CASSLQGSPQPQHF.

The V and J genes are TRBV4-1 and TRBJ1-2; D is possibly TRBD1 (6 bases). The CDR3 extends over 18 amino acids. V was pared by 1 base and J by 7 bases, with 25 bases between. The germline V gene encodes CDR1 MGHRA and CDR2 YSYEKL. In DNA, the CDR3 is TGCGCCAGCAGCCAAGCGTCCCTTAGGGCCAGGGGCGTAGGTGGCTACACCTTC. This sequence encodes CASSQASLRARGVGGYTF.

The V call is TRBV10-1, the J call TRBJ2-3, with D unclear. Germline CDR1 reads WNHNN; CDR2 reads SYGVQD (reference sequence). V lost 0 bases, J lost 2 bases, and 6 bases lay in between. The CDR3 has 14 amino acids. CDR3 loop: CASSESVYTDTQYF. The CDR3 DNA sequence: TGCGCCAGCAGTGAGTCGGTGTACACAGATACGCAGTATTTT.

The chain is built from TRBV5-4 and TRBJ1-1; D uncertain. Germline CDR1 is SGHNT and CDR2 is YYREEE (reference sequence). There are 15 residues in the CDR3. Trimming removed 2 bases at V and 5 bases at J, with 16 bases between. CDR3 region: CASSLHPTSGTEAFF. The CDR3 nucleotides are TGTGCCAGCAGCTTACACCCTACCAGCGGAACTGAAGCTTTCTTT.

This clone has just one count. The V call is TRBV5-1, the J call TRBJ2-2, with D perhaps TRBD2 (6 bases). V lost 0 bases and J lost 3, with 12 bases in between. This CDR3 contains 16 residues. Per the germline V gene, CDR1 is SGHRS and CDR2 is YFSETQ. The CDR3 loop is CASSLAGASDTGELFF. For the CDR3, the DNA is TGCGCCAGCAGCTTGGCGGGAGCTTCCGACACCGGGGAGCTGTTTTTT.